The clone carrying this TCR beta chain turned up a few times. Its target is unknown. This sample was taken from a study of CD8 T cells in ankylosing spondylitis. The study's findings and limits: Characteristic, it appeared, of ankylosing spondylitis blood was a TCR beta motif of eight or nine highly homologous variants.

One entry per CDR3 protein results from TCRdb running MiXCR on the 5' RACE reads. The table includes fewer than 250,000 distinct CDR3 sequences, about 16% detected once. The J segment lost 11 bases and the V segment lost 3 bases, leaving 11 bases of the junction unmatched. There are 14 residues in the CDR3. The V gene's germline CDR1 is MGHRA and CDR2 YSYEKL. Specimen: blood, either unsorted or a sorted T cell fraction (not recorded which). The chain joins TRBV4-1 to TRBJ1-1, with 8 bases matching TRBD1. This receptor was obtained from a male donor with ankylosing spondylitis. The CDR3 region has the DNA TGCGCCAGCAGCCATCCTCCCCGGGACAGGCAGGCTTTCTTT. This codes for CASSHPPRDRQAFF.